What follows are 20 T cell receptor beta chains derived from one specimen sequenced in a study of blood T cell repertoires in COVID-19. The protocol was immunoSEQ multiplex PCR, while the TCRdb copy is restricted to in-frame clones and leaves out a portion. The table records approximately 110,000 clones, approximately 80% of them present only once. Sequenced: peripheral blood. The receptors come from a woman aged 70-85 years with acute or convalescent COVID-19.

The CDR3: CASSDGGKTNEQFF. DNA of the CDR3: TGTGCCAGCAGTGACGGGGGTAAAACGAATGAGCAGTTCTTC. V and J are TRBV2 and TRBJ2-1, with a weak D call TRBD2 (6 bases). The ends were cut back, 3 bases at V and 7 bases at J, with 13 bases in the middle. There are 14 residues in the CDR3. Per germline, CDR1 SNHLY and CDR2 FYNNEI.

The CDR3 sequence: CASSVSSGNSGNTIYF. The CDR3 DNA is TGTGCCAGCAGCGTCTCCTCAGGGAACTCTGGAAACACCATATATTTT. The V and J genes are TRBV9 and TRBJ1-3; D is perhaps TRBD1 (5 bases). CDR3 length: 16 residues. V shed 2 bases and J shed 0 bases, with 12 bases lying between them. Germline V gene sequence: CDR1 SGDLS, CDR2 YYNGEE.

V is TRBV7-9 and J is TRBJ2-3, with 10 bases aligning to TRBD2. This CDR3 contains 15 residues. V was pared by 5 bases and J by 5 bases, with 7 bases of the junction left unmatched. The germline CDR1 and CDR2 sequences are SEHNR and FQNEAQ (reference sequence). The CDR3 loop is CASSRSGGGIDTQYF. Written as DNA, the CDR3 is TGTGCCAGCAGCCGCAGCGGGGGGGGAATAGATACGCAGTATTTT.

The rearrangement uses TRBV7-9 and TRBJ1-1; TRBD1 is a possible D gene (6 bases). V was pared by 5 bases and J by 8 bases, with 12 bases between. The CDR3 runs to 12 residues. Per germline, CDR1 SEHNR and CDR2 FQNEAQ (reference sequence). CDR3 DNA sequence: TGTGCCAGCAGCCTTCGGACAGAAGAAGCTTTCTTT. This gives the protein CASSLRTEEAFF.

This chain links TRBV7-9 with TRBJ2-1; 9 nucleotides align to TRBD2. The ends lost 0 bases at V and 7 bases at J; junction bases unmatched: 16. The V gene's germline CDR1 is SEHNR and CDR2 FQNEAQ (reference sequence). The CDR3 covers 19 residues. In DNA, the CDR3 is TGTGCCAGCAGCTTAGCAATAGCGGGGGCCCCTTTGCGGCAAAATGAGCAGTTCTTC. Its protein product is CASSLAIAGAPLRQNEQFF.

The chain uses TRBV28 and TRBJ2-3, with D possibly TRBD2 on 5 matching bases. The CDR3 has 13 residues. V lost 3 bases, J lost 5 bases, and 9 bases lay in between. The germline V gene has CDR1 MDHEN and CDR2 SYDVKM. CDR3 DNA sequence: TGTGCCAGCAGTTTCCCCGGACTAGATACGCAGTATTTT. Translation gives CASSFPGLDTQYF.

V gene TRBV15 combines with J gene TRBJ2-7; 8 bases agree with TRBD2. The V segment lost 0 bases and the J segment 0 bases; nucleotides outside the gene matches: 4. Germline CDR1 is LNHNV and CDR2 is YYDKDF (reference sequence). The CDR3 sequence is 16 residues long. CDR3 sequence (DNA): TGTGCCACCAGCAGAGATTTGGCGGGAGGCTCCTACGAGCAGTACTTC. As protein: CATSRDLAGGSYEQYF.

The J gene is TRBJ2-7, the V gene TRBV11-2; 7 positions match TRBD1. Germline V gene lookup returns CDR1 SGHAT and CDR2 FQNNGV. Losses at the gene ends were 2 bases for V and 3 bases for J; bases not matched to a gene: 4. The CDR3 extends over 14 amino acids. DNA of the CDR3: TGTGCCAGCAGCTTAAACAGGGGAGTCTACGAGCAGTACTTC. Amino acids: CASSLNRGVYEQYF.

This clone was recorded once. The J gene is TRBJ2-1, the V gene TRBV6-2 or TRBV6-3, with D unclear. V gave up 4 bases and J gave up 6 bases, with 10 bases separating them. Germline V CDR1 and CDR2: MNHEY, SVGEGT. The CDR3 is 13 amino acids. The CDR3 sequence is CASSFSGSNEQFF. The DNA for the CDR3 is TGTGCCAGCAGTTTCTCGGGCAGCAATGAGCAGTTCTTC.

The rearrangement links TRBV15 to TRBJ1-2, with D unclear. Germline V CDR1 and CDR2: LNHNV, YYDKDF (reference sequence). The CDR3 is 17 residues long. The V end lost 3 bases, the J end lost 4 bases, and 21 bases lay between the germline ends. The CDR3 nucleotides are TGTGCCACCAGCAGGGTTTACGGTGGGAGAGGGATCTATGGCTACACCTTC. Encoded protein: CATSRVYGGRGIYGYTF.

V usage is TRBV28 and J usage is TRBJ1-5; 9 bases line up with TRBD1. Trimming removed 6 bases from V and 2 bases from J; junction bases left unmatched: 2. In germline, CDR1 is MDHEN, CDR2 SYDVKM. The CDR3 loop spans 14 amino acids. This CDR3 reads CASRTGGGNQPQHF. CDR3 in DNA: TGTGCCAGCAGAACAGGGGGCGGCAATCAGCCCCAGCATTTT.

The CDR3 nucleotides are TGCGCCAGCAGCTTAACGGCGGCATCCAATGAGCAGTTCTTC. Protein product: CASSLTAASNEQFF. The genes are TRBV5-1 and TRBJ2-1; D remains ambiguous. Per germline, CDR1 SGHRS and CDR2 YFSETQ. V was trimmed by 2 bases and J by 6 bases, leaving 12 bases between them. The CDR3 is 14 amino acids. The full variable domain, with the rest looked up from reference TRBV5-1 and TRBJ2-1, is KAGVTQTPRYLIKTRGQQVTLSCSPISGHRSVSWYQQTPGQGLQFLFEYFSETQRNKGNFPGRFSGRQFSNSRSEMNVSTLELGDSALYLCASSLTAASNEQFFGPGTRLTVL.

The chain recombines TRBV7-3 with TRBJ2-1; 7 nucleotides match TRBD1. CDR3 length: 16 residues. With 5 bases clipped from V and 8 bases from J, the junction kept 15 bases outside the gene matches. Germline V lookup: CDR1 SGHTA, CDR2 FQGTGA. The CDR3 nucleotides are TGTGCCAGCAGCATCGACCGAACAGGGGATGTCGATGAGCAGTTCTTC. It is translated as CASSIDRTGDVDEQFF.

This clone was recorded a few times. The chain employs TRBV5-5 and TRBJ1-2, with TRBD1 matching over 10 bases. Trimming at V came to 4 bases and at J to 8 bases, leaving 8 bases not matched to a gene. CDR3 size: 14 residues. CDR1 and CDR2 from the germline V gene are SGHKS and YYEKEE (reference sequence). The CDR3 region is CASSGGQGREGYTF. The CDR3 coding sequence is TGTGCCAGCAGCGGGGGACAGGGGCGGGAAGGCTACACCTTC.

The chain combines TRBV29-1 with TRBJ1-2, with TRBD1 as a possible D gene (6 bases). The germline V and J ends were trimmed by 3 bases and 8 bases, with 16 bases remaining between them. There are 13 residues in the CDR3. CDR1 is SQVTM, CDR2 ANQGSEA, per germline. The DNA for the CDR3 is TGCAGCGTTGACGCGACAGGCGCTAGAGGCTACACCTTC. It specifies CSVDATGARGYTF.

The V call is TRBV5-1, the J call TRBJ2-7; 9 bases map to TRBD1. This CDR3 is 14 amino acids long. V gave up 4 bases and J gave up 3 bases; unmatched junction bases: 5. The germline V gene encodes CDR1 SGHRS and CDR2 YFSETQ. The chain's CDR3 is CASSPGTGSYEQYF. CDR3 coding DNA: TGCGCCAGCAGCCCCGGGACAGGGAGCTACGAGCAGTACTTC.

This rearrangement joins TRBV19 to TRBJ1-4; no definite D call. Germline V lookup: CDR1 LNHDA, CDR2 SQIVND (reference sequence). The CDR3 covers 13 residues. The V end lost 4 bases, the J end lost 7 bases, and 10 bases lay between the germline ends. CDR3 sequence reads: CASSNLGVEKLFF. The CDR3 bases are TGTGCCAGTAGTAACTTGGGCGTTGAAAAACTGTTTTTT.

This clone came up a few times. The chain employs TRBV28 and TRBJ1-2, with 7 nucleotides matching TRBD1. Germline lookup yields CDR1 MDHEN and CDR2 SYDVKM. J gave up 3 bases and V 5 bases, and 6 bases lay outside the gene matches. This CDR3 is 14 amino acids long. The CDR3 region is CASSEGQADYGYTF. The CDR3 nucleotides are TGTGCCAGCAGTGAAGGACAGGCGGACTATGGCTACACCTTC.

J is TRBJ2-3 and V is TRBV3-1 (or the pseudogene TRBV3-2); 7 nucleotides align to TRBD2. Per the germline V gene, CDR1 is LGHDT and CDR2 is YNNKEL (reference sequence). The V segment lost 2 bases and the J segment 2 bases; nucleotides outside the gene matches: 7. The CDR3 covers 16 residues. CDR3 in amino acids: CASSQHPSGNTDTQYF. The CDR3 DNA sequence: TGTGCCAGCAGCCAACACCCTAGCGGAAACACAGATACGCAGTATTTT.

Comment on this clone: One junction end does not reproduce the germline sequence, and a read error may be involved. This chain joins TRBV6-1 and TRBJ2-2, with 8 bases fitting TRBD2. Germline values: CDR1 MNHNS, CDR2 SASEGT. This CDR3 is 13 amino acids long. CDR3 nucleotides: TGTGCCAGCAGTGAAGCAGATCGGGGGGGGCTGTTTTTT. The encoded protein is CASSEADRGGLFF.